This paragraph covers one TCR beta chain sequence. This clone occurred a few times. Its recognized antigen is unknown. No much larger clone is present one base from it, and per-base qualities are unavailable. The time point label, as the study defines it: cycle 4 day 1 (C4D1), after more than five weeks of nivolumab. Relapse after autologous stem cell transplantation had occurred in all trial patients, and cohorts A, B and C were distinguished by prior brentuximab vedotin exposure. Using a Miltenyi CD4+ T cell isolation kit, CD4+ T cells were purified from thawed PBMCs through magnetic negative selection. A total of around 60 patients with relapsed/refractory classical Hodgkin lymphoma made up the trial cohort, and each patient's best overall response was complete response, partial response or progressive disease. Trial patients were treated with single-agent nivolumab in the multi-cohort phase II CheckMate 205 trial. An independent review committee assessed best overall response by applying the 2007 International Working Group response criteria. PBMCs from the trial were collected at three points: immediately before nivolumab initiation (C1D1), and during therapy at cycle 2 day 1 and cycle 4 day 1. Peripheral blood was collected in 8 mL Vacutainer Cell Preparation Tubes, from which PBMCs were isolated by centrifugation and then cryopreserved. Purified CD4+ and CD8+ fractions were prepared only for cases in which an additional PBMC sample was available. Magnetically labelled cells were depleted on LS columns in a quadroMACS separator, and the flow-through was collected as the purified fraction.

The CDR3 has 13 amino acids, counting the end cysteine and phenylalanine. Kept here is only the CDR3 DNA, which spans 39 bases and is read in frame from base 1. V and J are truncated by 4 bases and 0 bases respectively, leaving an intervening sequence of 6 bases. From the germline V gene, CDR1 is MNHEY and CDR2 is SVGAGI. The sample comes from a study of PD-1 blockade in classical Hodgkin lymphoma (dated by TCRdb to the early 2020s). Background for the entire study: Nivolumab dosing was 3 mg/kg intravenously every 2 weeks, continuing until either disease progression or unacceptable toxicity. A peripheral blood immune signature of response to PD-1 blockade in classical Hodgkin lymphoma was defined using TCR beta sequencing and CyTOF.

Results the study describes overall, beyond this receptor: Lower diversity was seen in patients whose nivolumab began less than 1 year after ASCT, and these patients were left out of later analyses so that immune reconstitution would not confound the results. A significant rise by C4D1 was seen in CD4+ but not CD8+ TCR diversity (p=0.0027 vs p=0.16), with the rise being most apparent in complete responders (p=0.02). Newly diagnosed patients were reported to have lower baseline TCR diversity than healthy donors, and relapsed/refractory patients were reported to have lower baseline TCR diversity still. The study was limited to a single clinical trial cohort, and causes of repertoire differences, possibly disease activity or prior therapy, remained undefined. Baseline diversity similar to that of newly diagnosed patients was observed in trial patients achieving complete response, whereas significantly lower diversity was observed in partial responders and progressors.

Genomic DNA was isolated using the Qiagen DNeasy kit from unsorted PBMCs as well as from negatively selected CD4+ and CD8+ fractions. Using primers that anneal to V and J segments, immunoSEQ multiplex PCR amplified the TCR beta CDR3 regions. A synthetic immune receptor repertoire was used to minimize amplification bias, and any residual bias was removed computationally once sequencing was done. Turning to the authors' computational methods: Repertoire diversity was quantified as the Shannon entropy index using custom Python scripts. Unsorted, CD4+ and CD8+ repertoires were analyzed separately, except in combined analyses where CD4+ and CD8+ sequences were merged in silico. Clonal expansion was defined as at least a 2-fold frequency increase after treatment relative to C1D1, with a pseudocount of 0.5 for undetected baseline clones. Clones with 0 or 1 copy at C1D1 were defined as singleton clones, while clones with 2 or more copies were defined as non-singleton clones. Clones expanded in unsorted samples were labelled as CD4+, CD8+ or unknown by matching protein sequences in sorted samples from the same patient. Wilcoxon tests on paired samples were used to test changes in diversity from C1D1 to C4D1. In its TCRdb copy, this immuneACCESS table keeps in-frame sequences only and misses some clones. Where compared with another copy, unresolved V genes explain less than half of these, and the others have no known cause. The DNA gave D and trimming, while V, J and clone size come from that table. The sample records more than 10,000 clones, around 83% of which are singletons. Roughly 0.93% of the sample belongs to the ten largest clones.

The chain couples TRBV6-5 to TRBJ1-1; the D gene cannot be resolved reliably. Sequenced material: CD4+ T cells from blood, taken before the fourth cycle of nivolumab. This TCR was sampled from a human donor with classical Hodgkin lymphoma. The sequenced DNA: TGTGCCAGCAGTTTACAGCTGAACACTGAAGCTTTCTTT. The resulting protein is CASSLQLNTEAFF.